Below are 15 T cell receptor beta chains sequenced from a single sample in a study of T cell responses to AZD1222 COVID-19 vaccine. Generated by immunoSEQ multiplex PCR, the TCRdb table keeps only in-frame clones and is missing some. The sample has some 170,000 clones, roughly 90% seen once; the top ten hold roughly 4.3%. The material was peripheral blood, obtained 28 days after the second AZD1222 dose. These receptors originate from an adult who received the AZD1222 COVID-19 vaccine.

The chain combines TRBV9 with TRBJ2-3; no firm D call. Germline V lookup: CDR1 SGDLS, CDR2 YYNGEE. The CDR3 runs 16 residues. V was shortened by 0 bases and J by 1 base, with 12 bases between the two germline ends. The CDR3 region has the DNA TGTGCCAGCAGCGTAGAGGGCGGATCAGGCACAGATACGCAGTATTTT. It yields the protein CASSVEGGSGTDTQYF.

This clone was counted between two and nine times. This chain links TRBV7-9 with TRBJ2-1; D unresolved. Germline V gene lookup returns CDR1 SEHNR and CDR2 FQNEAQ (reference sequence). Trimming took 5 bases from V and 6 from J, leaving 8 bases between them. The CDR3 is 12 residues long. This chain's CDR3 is CASSPLGNEQFF. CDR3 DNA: TGTGCCAGCAGCCCGCTAGGCAATGAGCAGTTCTTC.

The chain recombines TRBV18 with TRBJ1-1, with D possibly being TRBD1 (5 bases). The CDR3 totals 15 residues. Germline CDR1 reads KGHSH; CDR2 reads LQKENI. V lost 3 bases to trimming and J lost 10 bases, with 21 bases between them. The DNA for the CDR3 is TGTGCCAGCTCACCTCCTGGGGGGGGTAGGTTCGGAGCTTTCTTT. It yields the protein CASSPPGGGRFGAFF.

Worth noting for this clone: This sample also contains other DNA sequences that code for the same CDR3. The CDR3 region is CASSYDSNQPQHF. In nucleotides, the CDR3 is TGTGCCAGCAGTTATGACAGCAATCAGCCCCAGCATTTT. The V call is TRBV6-5, the J call TRBJ1-5; no reliable D call. The CDR3 loop spans 13 amino acids. Germline assignment: CDR1 MNHEY and CDR2 SVGAGI. Deletions cut 3 bases from V and 1 base from J, with 4 bases between.

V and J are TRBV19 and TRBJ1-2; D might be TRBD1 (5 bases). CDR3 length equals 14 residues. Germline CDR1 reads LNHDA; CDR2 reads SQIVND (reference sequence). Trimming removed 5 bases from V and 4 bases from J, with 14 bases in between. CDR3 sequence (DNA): TGTGCCAGTAGTTCAGGGTGGTCAGTCTATGGCTACACCTTC. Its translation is CASSSGWSVYGYTF.

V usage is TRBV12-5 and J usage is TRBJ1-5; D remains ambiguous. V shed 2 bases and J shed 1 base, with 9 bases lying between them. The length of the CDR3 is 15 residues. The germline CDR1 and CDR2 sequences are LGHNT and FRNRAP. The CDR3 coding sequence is TGTGCTAGTGGTTTGTTGACGGCAAGCAATCAGCCCCAGCATTTT. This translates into CASGLLTASNQPQHF. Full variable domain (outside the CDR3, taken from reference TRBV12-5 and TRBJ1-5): DARVTQTPRHKVTEMGQEVTMRCQPILGHNTVFWYRQTMMQGLELLAYFRNRAPLDDSGMPKDRFSAEMPDATLATLKIQPSEPRDSAVYFCASGLLTASNQPQHFGDGTRLSIL.

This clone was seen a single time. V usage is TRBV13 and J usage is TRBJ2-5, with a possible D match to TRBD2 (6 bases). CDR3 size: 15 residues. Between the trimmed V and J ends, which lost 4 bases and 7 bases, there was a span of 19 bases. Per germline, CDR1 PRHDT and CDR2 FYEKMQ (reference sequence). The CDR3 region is CASSSSGVGEGTQYF. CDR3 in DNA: TGTGCCAGCAGCTCATCGGGGGTCGGGGAAGGGACCCAGTACTTC. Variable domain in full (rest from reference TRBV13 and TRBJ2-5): AAGVIQSPRHLIKEKRETATLKCYPIPRHDTVYWYQQGPGQDPQFLISFYEKMQSDKGSIPDRFSAQQFSDYHSELNMSSLELGDSALYFCASSSSGVGEGTQYFGPGTRLLVL.

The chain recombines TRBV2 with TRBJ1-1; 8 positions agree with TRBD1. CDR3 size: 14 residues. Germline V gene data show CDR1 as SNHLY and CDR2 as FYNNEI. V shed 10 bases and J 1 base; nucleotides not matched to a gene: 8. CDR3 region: CATRQGPRNTEAFF. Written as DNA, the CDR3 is TGTGCCACCCGACAGGGGCCCCGGAACACTGAAGCTTTCTTT.

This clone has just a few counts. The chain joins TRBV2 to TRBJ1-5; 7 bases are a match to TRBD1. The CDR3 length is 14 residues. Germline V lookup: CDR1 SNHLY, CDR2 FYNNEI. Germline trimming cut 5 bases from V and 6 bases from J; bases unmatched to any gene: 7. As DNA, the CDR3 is TGTGCCAGCAGTCGTAGGGGGCTAGGTCAGCCCCAGCATTTT. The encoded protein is CASSRRGLGQPQHF.

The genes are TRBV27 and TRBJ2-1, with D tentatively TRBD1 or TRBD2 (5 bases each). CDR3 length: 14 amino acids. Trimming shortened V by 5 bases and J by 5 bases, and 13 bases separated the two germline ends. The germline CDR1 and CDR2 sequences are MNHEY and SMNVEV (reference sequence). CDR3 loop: CASSIRDGDNEQFF. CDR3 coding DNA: TGTGCCAGCAGTATCCGGGACGGAGACAATGAGCAGTTCTTC.

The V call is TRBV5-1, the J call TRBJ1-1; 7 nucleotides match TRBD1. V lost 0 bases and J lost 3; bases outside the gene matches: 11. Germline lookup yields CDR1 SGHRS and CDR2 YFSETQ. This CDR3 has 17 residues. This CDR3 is CASSLGGTGARDTEAFF. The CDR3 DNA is TGCGCCAGCAGCTTGGGGGGAACAGGGGCGAGGGACACTGAAGCTTTCTTT.

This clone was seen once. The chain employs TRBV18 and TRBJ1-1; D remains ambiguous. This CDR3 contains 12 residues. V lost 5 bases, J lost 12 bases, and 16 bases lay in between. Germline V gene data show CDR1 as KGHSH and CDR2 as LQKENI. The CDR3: CASSSGAQETFF. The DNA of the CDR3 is TGTGCCAGCTCATCCGGAGCCCAGGAGACTTTCTTT.

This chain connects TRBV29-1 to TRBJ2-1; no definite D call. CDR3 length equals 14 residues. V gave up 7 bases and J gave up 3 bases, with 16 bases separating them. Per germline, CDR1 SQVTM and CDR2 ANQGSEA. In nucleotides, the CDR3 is TGCAGCGCCGCTGATCTGGCCGGCTACAATGAGCAGTTCTTC. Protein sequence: CSAADLAGYNEQFF.

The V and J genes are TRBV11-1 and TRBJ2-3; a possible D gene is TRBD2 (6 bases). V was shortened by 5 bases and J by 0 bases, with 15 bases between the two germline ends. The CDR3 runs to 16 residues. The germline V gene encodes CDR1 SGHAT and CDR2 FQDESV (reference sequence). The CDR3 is CASSPGGLASTDTQYF. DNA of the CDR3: TGTGCCAGCAGCCCCGGGGGTTTGGCTAGCACAGATACGCAGTATTTT. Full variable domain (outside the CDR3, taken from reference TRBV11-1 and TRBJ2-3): EAEVAQSPRYKITEKSQAVAFWCDPISGHATLYWYRQILGQGPELLVQFQDESVVDDSQLPKDRFSAERLKGVDSTLKIQPAELGDSAMYLCASSPGGLASTDTQYFGPGTRLTVL.

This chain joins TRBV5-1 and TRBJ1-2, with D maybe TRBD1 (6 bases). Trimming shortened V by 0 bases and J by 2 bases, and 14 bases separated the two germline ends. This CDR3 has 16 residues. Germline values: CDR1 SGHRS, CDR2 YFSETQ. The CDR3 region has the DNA TGCGCCAGCAGCTTGGCCAGGGGAGACGCCAACTATGGCTACACCTTC. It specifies CASSLARGDANYGYTF. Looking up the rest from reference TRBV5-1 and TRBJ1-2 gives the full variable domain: KAGVTQTPRYLIKTRGQQVTLSCSPISGHRSVSWYQQTPGQGLQFLFEYFSETQRNKGNFPGRFSGRQFSNSRSEMNVSTLELGDSALYLCASSLARGDANYGYTFGSGTRLTVV.